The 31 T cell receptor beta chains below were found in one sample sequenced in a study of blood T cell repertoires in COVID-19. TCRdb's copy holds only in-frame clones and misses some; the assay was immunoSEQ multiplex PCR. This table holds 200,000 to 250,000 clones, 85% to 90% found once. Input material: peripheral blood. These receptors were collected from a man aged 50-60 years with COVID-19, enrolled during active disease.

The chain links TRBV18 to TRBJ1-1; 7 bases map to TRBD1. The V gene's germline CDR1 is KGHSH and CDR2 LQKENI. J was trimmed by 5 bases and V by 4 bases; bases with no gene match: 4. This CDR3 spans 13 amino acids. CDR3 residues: CASSQDRATEAFF. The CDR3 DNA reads TGTGCCAGCTCACAAGACAGGGCTACTGAAGCTTTCTTT. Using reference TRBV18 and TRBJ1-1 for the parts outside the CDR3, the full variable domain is NAGVMQNPRHLVRRRGQEARLRCSPMKGHSHVYWYRQLPEEGLKFMVYLQKENIIDESGMPKERFSAEFPKEGPSILRIQQVVRGDSAAYFCASSQDRATEAFFGQGTRLTVV.

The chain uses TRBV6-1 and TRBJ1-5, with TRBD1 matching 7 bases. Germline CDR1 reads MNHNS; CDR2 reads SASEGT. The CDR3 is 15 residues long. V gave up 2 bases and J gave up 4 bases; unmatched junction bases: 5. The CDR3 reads CASSERGTENQPQHF. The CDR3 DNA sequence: TGTGCCAGCAGTGAACGGGGGACAGAAAATCAGCCCCAGCATTTT.

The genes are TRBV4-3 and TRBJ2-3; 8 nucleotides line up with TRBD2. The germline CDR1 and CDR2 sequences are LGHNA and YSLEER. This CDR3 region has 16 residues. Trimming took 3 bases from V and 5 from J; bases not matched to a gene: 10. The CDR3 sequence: CASSQRPAGALDTQYF. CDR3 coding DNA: TGCGCCAGCAGCCAGCGGCCAGCGGGGGCTTTAGATACGCAGTATTTT.

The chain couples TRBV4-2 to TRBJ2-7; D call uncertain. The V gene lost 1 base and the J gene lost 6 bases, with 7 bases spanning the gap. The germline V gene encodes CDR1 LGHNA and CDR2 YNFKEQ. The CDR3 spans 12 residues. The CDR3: CASSQVASEQYF. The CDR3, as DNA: TGTGCCAGCAGCCAAGTGGCTAGCGAGCAGTACTTC.

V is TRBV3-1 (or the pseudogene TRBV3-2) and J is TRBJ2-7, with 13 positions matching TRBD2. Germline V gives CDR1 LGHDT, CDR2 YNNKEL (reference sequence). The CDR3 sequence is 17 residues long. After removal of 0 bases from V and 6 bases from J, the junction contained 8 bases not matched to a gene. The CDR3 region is CASSQDNGLAGASEQYF. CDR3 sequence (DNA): TGTGCCAGCAGCCAAGATAATGGACTAGCGGGAGCATCCGAGCAGTACTTC.

The CDR3 DNA follows: TGCAGCGTTGGTTCGGTGCAGGGGGCCCTGAACTATGGCTACACCTTC. Its protein is CSVGSVQGALNYGYTF. The V gene is TRBV29-1, the J gene TRBJ1-2, with 8 bases lining up with TRBD1. Trimming cost V 4 bases and J 2 bases; bases outside gene matches: 12. CDR1 is SQVTM, CDR2 ANQGSEA, per germline. The CDR3 has 16 residues.

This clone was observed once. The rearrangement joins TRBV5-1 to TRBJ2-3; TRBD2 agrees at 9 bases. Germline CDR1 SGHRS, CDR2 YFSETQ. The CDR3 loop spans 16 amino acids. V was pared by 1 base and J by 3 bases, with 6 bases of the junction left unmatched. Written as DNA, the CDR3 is TGCGCCAGCAGCTTGCCTAGCGGGGATTCGACAGATACGCAGTATTTT. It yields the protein CASSLPSGDSTDTQYF.

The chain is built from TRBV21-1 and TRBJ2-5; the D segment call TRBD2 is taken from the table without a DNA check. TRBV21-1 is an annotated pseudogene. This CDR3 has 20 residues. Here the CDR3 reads CASSKPHPTSGLVYCETQYF. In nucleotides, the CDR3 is TGTGCCAGCAGCAAGCCACACCCGACTAGCGGCCTGGTGTATTGTGAGACCCAGTACTTC.

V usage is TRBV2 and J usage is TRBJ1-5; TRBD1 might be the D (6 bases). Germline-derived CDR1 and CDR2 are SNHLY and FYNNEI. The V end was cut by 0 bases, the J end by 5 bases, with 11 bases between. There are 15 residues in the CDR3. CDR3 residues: CASSEAGTKDQPQHF. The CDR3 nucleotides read TGTGCCAGCAGTGAAGCCGGGACAAAAGATCAGCCCCAGCATTTT.

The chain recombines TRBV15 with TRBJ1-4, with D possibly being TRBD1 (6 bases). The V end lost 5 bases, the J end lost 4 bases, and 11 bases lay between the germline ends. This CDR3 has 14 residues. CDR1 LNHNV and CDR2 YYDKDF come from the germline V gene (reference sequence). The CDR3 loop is CATSLRGGNEKLFF. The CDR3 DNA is TGTGCCACCAGCTTAAGAGGGGGTAATGAAAAACTGTTTTTT. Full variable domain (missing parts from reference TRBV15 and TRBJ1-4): DAMVIQNPRYQVTQFGKPVTLSCSQTLNHNVMYWYQQKSSQAPKLLFHYYDKDFNNEADTPDNFQSRRPNTSFCFLDIRSPGLGDTAMYLCATSLRGGNEKLFFGSGTQLSVL.

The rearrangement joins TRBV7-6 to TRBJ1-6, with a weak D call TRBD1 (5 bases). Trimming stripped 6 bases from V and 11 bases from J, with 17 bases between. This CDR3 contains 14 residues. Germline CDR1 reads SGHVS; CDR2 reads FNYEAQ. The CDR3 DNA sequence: TGTGCCAGCAGTTCCCGCGGGGGAGGGCCACCCCTCCACTTT. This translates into CASSSRGGGPPLHF.

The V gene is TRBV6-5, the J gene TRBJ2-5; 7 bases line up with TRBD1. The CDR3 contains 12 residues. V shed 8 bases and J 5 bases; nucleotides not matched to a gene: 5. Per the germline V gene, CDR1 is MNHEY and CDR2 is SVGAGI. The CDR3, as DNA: TGTGCCAGCGGGACAGCTGGGGAGACCCAGTACTTC. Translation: CASGTAGETQYF.

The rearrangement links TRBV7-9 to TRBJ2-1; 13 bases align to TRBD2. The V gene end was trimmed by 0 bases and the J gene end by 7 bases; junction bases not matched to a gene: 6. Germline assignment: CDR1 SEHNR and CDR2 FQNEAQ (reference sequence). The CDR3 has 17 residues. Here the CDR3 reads CASSLALGLAGVNEQFF. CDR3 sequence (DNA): TGTGCCAGCAGCTTAGCGTTAGGACTAGCGGGAGTGAATGAGCAGTTCTTC.

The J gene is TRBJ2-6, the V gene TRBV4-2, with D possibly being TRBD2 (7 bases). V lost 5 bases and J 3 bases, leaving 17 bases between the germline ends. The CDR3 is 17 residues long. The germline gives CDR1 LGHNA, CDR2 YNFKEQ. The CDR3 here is CASSKLGGARGANVLTF. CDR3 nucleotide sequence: TGTGCCAGCAGCAAGCTTGGGGGGGCGCGTGGGGCCAACGTCCTGACTTTC.

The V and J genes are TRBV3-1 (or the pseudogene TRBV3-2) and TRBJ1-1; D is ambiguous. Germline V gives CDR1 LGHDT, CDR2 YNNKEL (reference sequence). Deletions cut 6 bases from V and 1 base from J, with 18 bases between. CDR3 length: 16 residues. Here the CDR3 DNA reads TGTGCCAGCAGACCCAGCGCGGTCAGTTGGAACACTGAAGCTTTCTTT. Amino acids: CASRPSAVSWNTEAFF.

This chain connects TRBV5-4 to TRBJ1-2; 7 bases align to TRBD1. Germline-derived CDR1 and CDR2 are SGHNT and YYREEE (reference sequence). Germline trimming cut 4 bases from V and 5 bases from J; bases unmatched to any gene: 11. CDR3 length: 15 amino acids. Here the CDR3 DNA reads TGTGCCAGCAGCCCAGATCCGGGACAGTGGTATGGCTACACCTTC. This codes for CASSPDPGQWYGYTF. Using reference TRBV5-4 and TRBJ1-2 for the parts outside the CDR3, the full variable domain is ETGVTQSPTHLIKTRGQQVTLRCSSQSGHNTVSWYQQALGQGPQFIFQYYREEENGRGNFPPRFSGLQFPNYSSELNVNALELDDSALYLCASSPDPGQWYGYTFGSGTRLTVV.

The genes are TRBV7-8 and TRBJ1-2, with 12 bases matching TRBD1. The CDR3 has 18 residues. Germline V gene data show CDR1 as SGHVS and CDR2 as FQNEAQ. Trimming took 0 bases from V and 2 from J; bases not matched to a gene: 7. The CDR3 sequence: CASSLAGQGAQENYGYTF. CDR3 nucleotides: TGTGCCAGCAGCTTAGCGGGACAGGGGGCGCAGGAGAACTATGGCTACACCTTC.

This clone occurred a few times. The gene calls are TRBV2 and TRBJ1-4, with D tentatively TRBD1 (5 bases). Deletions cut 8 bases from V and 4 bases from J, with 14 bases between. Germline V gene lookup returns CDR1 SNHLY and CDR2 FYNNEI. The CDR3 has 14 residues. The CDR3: CASGRGLVNEKLFF. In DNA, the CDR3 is TGTGCCAGCGGGAGGGGACTTGTTAATGAAAAACTGTTTTTT.

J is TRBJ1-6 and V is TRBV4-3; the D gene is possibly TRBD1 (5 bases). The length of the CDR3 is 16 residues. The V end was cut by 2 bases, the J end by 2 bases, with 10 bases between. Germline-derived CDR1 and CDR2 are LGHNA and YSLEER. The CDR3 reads CASSQSGGAYNSPLHF. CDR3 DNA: TGCGCCAGCAGCCAAAGTGGGGGGGCCTATAATTCACCCCTCCACTTT.

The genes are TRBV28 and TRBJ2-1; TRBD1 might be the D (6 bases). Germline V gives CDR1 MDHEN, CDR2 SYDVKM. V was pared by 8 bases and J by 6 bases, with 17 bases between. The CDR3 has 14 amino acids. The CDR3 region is CASGGGPLRNEQFF. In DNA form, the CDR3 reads TGTGCCAGCGGGGGCGGCCCCCTACGCAATGAGCAGTTCTTC.

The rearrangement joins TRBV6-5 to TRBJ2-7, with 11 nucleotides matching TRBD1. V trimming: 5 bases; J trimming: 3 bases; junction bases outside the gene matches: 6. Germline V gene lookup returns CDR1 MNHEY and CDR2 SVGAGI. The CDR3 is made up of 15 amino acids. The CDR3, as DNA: TGTGCCAGCAGTCGACCAGGGACAGGGGGCTACGAGCAGTACTTC. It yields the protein CASSRPGTGGYEQYF.

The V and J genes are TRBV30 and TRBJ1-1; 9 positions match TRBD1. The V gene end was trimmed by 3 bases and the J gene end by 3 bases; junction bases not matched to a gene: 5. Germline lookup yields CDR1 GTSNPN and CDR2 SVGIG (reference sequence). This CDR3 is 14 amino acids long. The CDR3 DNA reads TGTGCCTGGAGGCTACAGGGGGCGTACACTGAAGCTTTCTTT. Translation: CAWRLQGAYTEAFF.

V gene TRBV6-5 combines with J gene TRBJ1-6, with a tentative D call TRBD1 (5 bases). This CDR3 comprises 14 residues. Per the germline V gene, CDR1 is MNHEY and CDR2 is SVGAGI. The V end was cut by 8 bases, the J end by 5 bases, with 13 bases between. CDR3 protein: CASRNRFDNSPLHF. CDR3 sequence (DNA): TGTGCCAGCCGCAACAGGTTCGATAATTCACCCCTCCACTTT.

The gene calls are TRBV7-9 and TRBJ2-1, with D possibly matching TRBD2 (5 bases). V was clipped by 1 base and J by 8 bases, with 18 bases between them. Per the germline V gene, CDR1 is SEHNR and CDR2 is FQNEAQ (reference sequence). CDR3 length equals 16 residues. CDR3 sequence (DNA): TGTGCCAGCAGCTTAGGCGGGCTAGGGCCATTGGATGAGCAGTTCTTC. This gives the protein CASSLGGLGPLDEQFF.

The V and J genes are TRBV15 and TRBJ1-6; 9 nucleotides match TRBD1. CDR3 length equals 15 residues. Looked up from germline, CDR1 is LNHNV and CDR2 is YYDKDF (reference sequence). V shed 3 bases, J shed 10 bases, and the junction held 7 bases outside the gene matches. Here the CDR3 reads CATSSRGQGVSPLHF. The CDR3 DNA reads TGTGCCACCAGCAGCAGGGGACAGGGAGTCTCACCCCTCCACTTT.

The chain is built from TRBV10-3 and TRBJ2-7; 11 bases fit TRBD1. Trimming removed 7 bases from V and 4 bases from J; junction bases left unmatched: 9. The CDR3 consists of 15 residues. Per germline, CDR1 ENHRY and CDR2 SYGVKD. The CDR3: CAIMLRDRGDYEQYF. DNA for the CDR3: TGTGCCATCATGCTCCGGGACAGGGGGGATTACGAGCAGTACTTC.

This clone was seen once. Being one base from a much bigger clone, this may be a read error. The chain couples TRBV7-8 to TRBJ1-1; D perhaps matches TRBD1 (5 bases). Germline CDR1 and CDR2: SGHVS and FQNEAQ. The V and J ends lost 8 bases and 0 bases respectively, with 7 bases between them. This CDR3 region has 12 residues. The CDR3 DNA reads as TGTGCCAGCGGGGGGGTGAACACTGAAGCTTTCTTT. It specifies CASGGVNTEAFF.

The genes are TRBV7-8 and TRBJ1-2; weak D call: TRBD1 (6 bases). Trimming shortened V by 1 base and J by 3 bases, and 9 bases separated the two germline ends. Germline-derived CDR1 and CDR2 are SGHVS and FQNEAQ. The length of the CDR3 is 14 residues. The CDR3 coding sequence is TGTGCCAGCAGCTTAGGGCAGGGGCACTATGGCTACACCTTC. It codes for CASSLGQGHYGYTF.

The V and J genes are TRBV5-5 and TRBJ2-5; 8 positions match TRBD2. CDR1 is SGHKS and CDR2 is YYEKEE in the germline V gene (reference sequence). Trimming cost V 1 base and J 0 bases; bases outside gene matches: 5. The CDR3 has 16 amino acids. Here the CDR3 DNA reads TGTGCCAGCAGCTTGACTAGCGGAGGGTACCAAGAGACCCAGTACTTC. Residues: CASSLTSGGYQETQYF.

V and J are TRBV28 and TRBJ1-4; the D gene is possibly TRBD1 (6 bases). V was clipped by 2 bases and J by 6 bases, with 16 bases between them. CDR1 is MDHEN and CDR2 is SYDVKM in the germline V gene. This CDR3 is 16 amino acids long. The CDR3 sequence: CASSLDQGTFHEKLFF. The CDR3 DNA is TGTGCCAGCAGTTTAGATCAGGGGACGTTCCATGAAAAACTGTTTTTT.

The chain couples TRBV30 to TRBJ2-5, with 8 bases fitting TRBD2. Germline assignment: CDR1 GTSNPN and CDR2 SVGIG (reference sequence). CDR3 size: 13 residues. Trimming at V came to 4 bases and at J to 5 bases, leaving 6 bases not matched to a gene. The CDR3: CAWTPGGAETQYF. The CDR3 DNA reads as TGTGCCTGGACCCCCGGGGGGGCGGAGACCCAGTACTTC.